The 32 T cell receptor beta chains reported below all come from one sample, sequenced in a study of shared clonotypes between healthy human individuals (dated by TCRdb to 2020 to 2021). The protocol used for the library was the immunoSEQ multiplex PCR assay. The immuneACCESS repertoire file appears here via TCRdb, limited to in-frame rearrangements. These files lack a portion of the clones; in checked studies, under half of the deficit traces to unresolved V genes, and the cause of the others is not known. Present in this sample are around 2.1 million clones, under 97% of which were seen just once. The top ten constitute roughly 0.13% of the sample. Sequenced material: naive CD4+ T cells sorted from blood. The intended sense of this specimen's cell subset or site label: CD45RA+ positively selected. All receptors come from a man aged 18-30 years in good health.

The chain has TRBV28 and TRBJ1-2; perhaps TRBD1 as D (6 bases). Trimming shortened V by 2 bases and J by 4 bases, and 20 bases separated the two germline ends. CDR1 is MDHEN, CDR2 SYDVKM, per germline. The CDR3 totals 17 residues. The CDR3 bases are TGTGCCAGCAGTTTAAGAGTTGGGGGCGCGGAGGGCTATGGCTACACCTTC. It yields the protein CASSLRVGGAEGYGYTF.

The gene calls are TRBV7-8 and TRBJ2-3, with 10 bases aligning to TRBD2. The junction had 8 bases not matched to a gene; V was cut back by 6 bases and J by 2 bases. CDR3 length: 16 amino acids. Looked up from germline, CDR1 is SGHVS and CDR2 is FQNEAQ. The CDR3 DNA follows: TGTGCCAGCAGATCTCGGACTAGCGGATACACAGATACGCAGTATTTT. Residues: CASRSRTSGYTDTQYF.

CDR3 sequence: CASRKQGANLYEQYF. CDR3 in DNA: TGTGCCAGCAGGAAACAGGGGGCGAACCTCTACGAGCAGTACTTC. The chain has TRBV27 and TRBJ2-7, with TRBD1 matching 9 bases. Germline loops: CDR1 MNHEY, CDR2 SMNVEV (reference sequence). The CDR3 totals 15 residues. V shed 6 bases, J shed 3 bases, and the junction held 9 bases outside the gene matches.

The V gene is TRBV30, the J gene TRBJ1-2; D call uncertain. This CDR3 region has 13 residues. In germline, CDR1 is GTSNPN, CDR2 SVGIG (reference sequence). Trimming shortened V by 0 bases and J by 6 bases, and 11 bases separated the two germline ends. The CDR3 bases are TGTGCCTGGAGTGTACTTGGGTCTCATGGCTACACCTTC. Protein product: CAWSVLGSHGYTF. The full variable domain, its missing parts supplied by reference TRBV30 and TRBJ1-2, is SQTIHQWPATLVQPVGSPLSLECTVEGTSNPNLYWYRQAAGRGLQLLFYSVGIGQISSEVPQNLSASRPQDRQFILSSKKLLLSDSGFYLCAWSVLGSHGYTFGSGTRLTVV.

The CDR3 spells CASRTRDQETQYF. The CDR3 DNA follows: TGTGCCAGTAGAACTCGAGACCAAGAGACCCAGTACTTC. V is TRBV19 and J is TRBJ2-5; no clear D. The length of the CDR3 is 13 residues. The germline V gene has CDR1 LNHDA and CDR2 SQIVND (reference sequence). V was shortened by 6 bases and J by 0 bases, with 8 bases between the two germline ends. Supplemented by reference TRBV19 and TRBJ2-5, the full variable domain reads DGGITQSPKYLFRKEGQNVTLSCEQNLNHDAMYWYRQDPGQGLRLIYYSQIVNDFQKGDIAEGYSVSREKKESFPLTVTSAQKNPTAFYLCASRTRDQETQYFGPGTRLLVL.

The rearrangement joins TRBV6-6 to TRBJ1-3; D not resolved. The germline V gene has CDR1 MNHNY and CDR2 SVGAGI (reference sequence). V lost 6 bases, J lost 0 bases, and 12 bases lay in between. CDR3 length: 15 amino acids. DNA of the CDR3: TGTGCCAGCAGGAGAGGCAGCAGCTCTGGAAACACCATATATTTT. Translation: CASRRGSSSGNTIYF.

J is TRBJ2-5 and V is TRBV30, with 11 bases fitting TRBD2. Germline V gene data show CDR1 as GTSNPN and CDR2 as SVGIG (reference sequence). The CDR3 contains 17 residues. Unmatched junction bases numbered 11, after V lost 4 bases and J lost 1 base. This CDR3 is CAWNPRRTSGGQETQYF. In DNA form, the CDR3 reads TGTGCCTGGAACCCCCGCCGTACTAGCGGGGGCCAAGAGACCCAGTACTTC. Drawing the rest from reference TRBV30 and TRBJ2-5, the complete variable domain is SQTIHQWPATLVQPVGSPLSLECTVEGTSNPNLYWYRQAAGRGLQLLFYSVGIGQISSEVPQNLSASRPQDRQFILSSKKLLLSDSGFYLCAWNPRRTSGGQETQYFGPGTRLLVL.

V and J are TRBV7-6 and TRBJ2-1, with TRBD2 identical over 11 bases. V lost 6 bases, J lost 3 bases, and 7 bases stayed unmatched. The germline gives CDR1 SGHVS, CDR2 FNYEAQ. The CDR3 sequence is 16 residues long. The CDR3 region is CASRGLAGKRYNEQFF. In DNA form, the CDR3 reads TGTGCCAGCAGAGGACTAGCGGGCAAGCGCTACAATGAGCAGTTCTTC.

This CDR3 reads CATEGQRPASPLHF. DNA for the CDR3: TGTGCCACCGAGGGACAGCGGCCAGCTTCACCCCTCCACTTT. The rearrangement links TRBV6-1 to TRBJ1-6; 7 nucleotides line up with TRBD1. The CDR3 contains 14 residues. V lost 10 bases to trimming and J lost 9 bases; unmatched junction nucleotides: 12. Germline assignment: CDR1 MNHNS and CDR2 SASEGT.

This chain uses TRBV5-5 with TRBJ2-7; the D gene is possibly TRBD2 (6 bases). V lost 0 bases to trimming and J lost 0 bases, with 13 bases between them. CDR1 SGHKS and CDR2 YYEKEE come from the germline V gene (reference sequence). The CDR3 sequence is 16 residues long. CDR3 sequence (DNA): TGTGCCAGCAGCTTGGACGGGAGATCCTCCTCCTACGAGCAGTACTTC. Translation: CASSLDGRSSSYEQYF.

For this clone: Additional DNA sequences in this sample encode the identical CDR3. The V gene is TRBV18, the J gene TRBJ1-1; D possibly corresponds to TRBD1 (5 bases). The CDR3 is 13 residues long. Germline V gene sequence: CDR1 KGHSH, CDR2 LQKENI. Trimming shortened V by 6 bases and J by 1 base, and 9 bases separated the two germline ends. CDR3 in amino acids: CASSQGQNTEAFF. CDR3 coding DNA: TGTGCCAGCTCCCAAGGACAGAACACTGAAGCTTTCTTT.

This chain uses TRBV29-1 with TRBJ1-4, with D possibly matching TRBD1 (5 bases). This CDR3 has 13 residues. With 4 bases removed from V and 4 bases from J, the gap between germline ends came to 10 bases. The V gene's germline CDR1 is SQVTM and CDR2 ANQGSEA. CDR3 coding DNA: TGCAGCGTTGGTGGGACTGTTAATGAAAAACTGTTTTTT. It specifies CSVGGTVNEKLFF. The complete variable domain, with remaining parts taken from reference TRBV29-1 and TRBJ1-4, reads SAVISQKPSRDICQRGTSLTIQCQVDSQVTMMFWYRQQPGQSLTLIATANQGSEATYESGFVIDKFPISRPNLTFSTLTVSNMSPEDSSIYLCSVGGTVNEKLFFGSGTQLSVL.

The chain carries TRBV6-4 and TRBJ2-1; 13 bases map to TRBD2. Germline V gene sequence: CDR1 MRHNA, CDR2 SNTAGT. CDR3 size: 14 residues. J lost 8 bases, V lost 6 bases, and 4 bases had no gene match. The CDR3: CASRTSGGADEQFF. The CDR3 DNA reads TGTGCCAGCAGAACTAGCGGGGGGGCGGATGAGCAGTTCTTC.

CDR3 sequence (DNA): TGTGCCAGCAGCACTAGACAGAGTGGGTCACCCCTCCACTTT. Translating it yields CASSTRQSGSPLHF. The rearrangement links TRBV5-4 to TRBJ1-6; D is possibly TRBD1 (5 bases). V was shortened by 4 bases and J by 10 bases, with 15 bases between the two germline ends. CDR3 length: 14 residues. CDR1 is SGHNT, CDR2 YYREEE, per germline (reference sequence).

The J gene is TRBJ2-3, the V gene TRBV2; no firm D call. The CDR3 consists of 15 residues. Germline assignment: CDR1 SNHLY and CDR2 FYNNEI. V shed 4 bases and J shed 0 bases, with 11 bases lying between them. The chain's CDR3 is CASSVGSLSTDTQYF. CDR3 coding DNA: TGTGCCAGCAGTGTGGGTAGCCTTAGCACAGATACGCAGTATTTT.

The V and J genes are TRBV11-2 and TRBJ2-7; TRBD1 or TRBD2 may be the D gene (5 bases each). The CDR3 length is 14 residues. Germline V gene sequence: CDR1 SGHAT, CDR2 FQNNGV. The V and J ends lost 5 bases and 3 bases respectively, with 14 bases between them. The CDR3 bases are TGTGCCAGCAGCCGACTGGGGGAAATCTACGAGCAGTACTTC. Translated: CASSRLGEIYEQYF.

The genes are TRBV12-5 and TRBJ2-7; 7 nucleotides agree with TRBD2. CDR1 and CDR2 (germline): LGHNT, FRNRAP. The CDR3 covers 14 residues. After removal of 2 bases from V and 4 bases from J, the junction contained 5 bases not matched to a gene. The CDR3 here is CASGLTSDHYEQYF. The CDR3 nucleotides are TGTGCTAGTGGTTTGACTAGCGACCATTACGAGCAGTACTTC. Looking up the rest from reference TRBV12-5 and TRBJ2-7 gives the full variable domain: DARVTQTPRHKVTEMGQEVTMRCQPILGHNTVFWYRQTMMQGLELLAYFRNRAPLDDSGMPKDRFSAEMPDATLATLKIQPSEPRDSAVYFCASGLTSDHYEQYFGPGTRLTVT.

In this sample, this clone turned up once. The chain uses TRBV28 and TRBJ1-3; no clear D gene. Trimming left V 3 bases short and J 0 bases short, with 9 bases between. The CDR3 totals 15 residues. The germline gives CDR1 MDHEN, CDR2 SYDVKM. Here the CDR3 reads CASSLGVYSGNTIYF. The CDR3 nucleotides are TGTGCCAGCAGTTTGGGCGTCTACTCTGGAAACACCATATATTTT.

The CDR3 nucleotides read TGTGCCAGCAGACCGGGAGGCCTCTATGGCTACACCTTC. Amino acids: CASRPGGLYGYTF. The J gene is TRBJ1-2, the V gene TRBV6-5; no definite D call. V was trimmed by 6 bases and J by 4 bases, leaving 12 bases between them. The germline CDR1 and CDR2 sequences are MNHEY and SVGAGI. The CDR3 length is 13 residues.

This CDR3 is CASSALTGSPEAFF. DNA for the CDR3: TGTGCCAGCAGTGCCCTGACAGGGAGCCCTGAAGCTTTCTTT. The chain joins TRBV27 to TRBJ1-1; TRBD1 aligns across 7 bases. The germline V gene encodes CDR1 MNHEY and CDR2 SMNVEV (reference sequence). The CDR3 has 14 residues. V was pared by 5 bases and J by 6 bases, with 9 bases of the junction left unmatched.

The gene calls are TRBV6-5 and TRBJ2-1; D is undetermined. V lost 2 bases and J 7 bases, leaving 6 bases between the germline ends. CDR1 and CDR2 from the germline V gene are MNHEY and SVGAGI. The CDR3 extends over 12 amino acids. CDR3 amino acids: CASSYPENEQFF. DNA for the CDR3: TGTGCCAGCAGTTACCCCGAGAATGAGCAGTTCTTC.

This chain links TRBV15 with TRBJ1-5; D call uncertain. The germline gives CDR1 LNHNV, CDR2 YYDKDF (reference sequence). CDR3 length: 12 residues. Trimming took 11 bases from V and 3 from J, leaving 11 bases between them. CDR3 residues: CARAGANQPQHF. CDR3 in DNA: TGTGCCCGGGCAGGTGCCAATCAGCCCCAGCATTTT. The full variable domain, in which reference TRBV15 and TRBJ1-5 provide the parts outside the CDR3, is DAMVIQNPRYQVTQFGKPVTLSCSQTLNHNVMYWYQQKSSQAPKLLFHYYDKDFNNEADTPDNFQSRRPNTSFCFLDIRSPGLGDTAMYLCARAGANQPQHFGDGTRLSIL.

In its sample, this clone was seen once. This chain connects TRBV4-1 to TRBJ2-5; D possibly corresponds to TRBD1 (5 bases). The CDR3 covers 14 residues. CDR1 is MGHRA, CDR2 YSYEKL, per germline. The V gene lost 1 base and the J gene lost 4 bases, with 10 bases spanning the gap. CDR3 nucleotides: TGCGCCAGCAGCCAAGTGTTCCAGGGAGAGACCCAGTACTTC. It codes for CASSQVFQGETQYF.

V gene TRBV11-3 combines with J gene TRBJ2-5, with 14 bases that match TRBD2. With V trimmed by 4 bases and J by 4 bases, 8 bases remained unmatched. The length of the CDR3 is 17 residues. Germline CDR1 reads SGHNT; CDR2 reads YENEEA. CDR3 bases: TGTGCCAGCAGCTCCGGGACTAGCGGGAGTATGTCAGAGACCCAGTACTTC. This gives the protein CASSSGTSGSMSETQYF.

The V and J genes are TRBV5-1 and TRBJ2-7; 8 nucleotides agree with TRBD1. The V gene's germline CDR1 is SGHRS and CDR2 YFSETQ. The trim removed 4 bases at V and 3 bases at J, leaving 9 bases unmatched. The length of the CDR3 is 15 residues. The CDR3, as DNA: TGCGCCAGCAGCCCGAATCCCGGACAGGGCTACGAGCAGTACTTC. Translated: CASSPNPGQGYEQYF. The complete variable domain, with remaining parts taken from reference TRBV5-1 and TRBJ2-7, reads KAGVTQTPRYLIKTRGQQVTLSCSPISGHRSVSWYQQTPGQGLQFLFEYFSETQRNKGNFPGRFSGRQFSNSRSEMNVSTLELGDSALYLCASSPNPGQGYEQYFGPGTRLTVT.

The table lists this clone with a few counts. This rearrangement joins TRBV30 to TRBJ1-2; 7 bases line up with TRBD1. Germline V gives CDR1 GTSNPN, CDR2 SVGIG (reference sequence). This CDR3 spans 15 amino acids. The ends lost 4 bases at V and 10 bases at J; junction bases unmatched: 18. The CDR3 DNA is TGTGCCTGGAACCGGGACAGTTCTCTCGGCGGTGACTACACCTTC. This gives the protein CAWNRDSSLGGDYTF.

The genes are TRBV6-1 and TRBJ2-5; 7 bases are a match to TRBD2. The germline V gene encodes CDR1 MNHNS and CDR2 SASEGT. V lost 6 bases to trimming and J lost 5 bases; unmatched junction nucleotides: 6. The CDR3 is 13 amino acids. The CDR3 region has the DNA TGTGCCAGCAGGGAGGCGGGAGTGGAGACCCAGTACTTC. Translation gives CASREAGVETQYF.

As regards this clone: This sample includes further DNA sequences coding for the same CDR3. This sequence joins TRBV18 and TRBJ1-1; D is undetermined. Trimming took off 3 bases at V and 2 bases at J, with 10 bases between the two ends. Looked up from germline, CDR1 is KGHSH and CDR2 is LQKENI. There are 14 residues in the CDR3. The DNA for the CDR3 is TGTGCCAGCTCACCCTCCACAGCCAACACTGAAGCTTTCTTT. Its protein is CASSPSTANTEAFF.

The chain employs TRBV5-4 and TRBJ2-7, with 11 bases identical to TRBD2. V was pared by 3 bases and J by 2 bases, with 4 bases of the junction left unmatched. In germline, CDR1 is SGHNT, CDR2 YYREEE (reference sequence). CDR3 length: 15 residues. The CDR3 DNA is TGTGCCAGCAGCTCCATTAGCGGGGGGGCCTACGAGCAGTACTTC. It is translated as CASSSISGGAYEQYF.

The V and J genes are TRBV2 and TRBJ1-2, with TRBD1 identical over 9 bases. J was trimmed by 8 bases and V by 4 bases; bases with no gene match: 5. In germline, CDR1 is SNHLY, CDR2 FYNNEI. This CDR3 is built from 13 residues. The CDR3 spells CASSAGTGLGYTF. CDR3 nucleotides: TGTGCCAGCAGTGCCGGGACAGGGCTCGGCTACACCTTC.

The V call is TRBV5-1, the J call TRBJ1-2; maybe TRBD1 (6 bases). V gave up 4 bases and J gave up 8 bases, with 18 bases separating them. This CDR3 is 14 amino acids long. Germline CDR1 SGHRS, CDR2 YFSETQ. CDR3 sequence: CASSPGRGGRGYTF. CDR3 DNA: TGCGCCAGCAGCCCAGGAAGGGGGGGGCGAGGCTACACCTTC.

J is TRBJ1-4 and V is TRBV2; D might be TRBD1 (5 bases). In germline, CDR1 is SNHLY, CDR2 FYNNEI. The CDR3 is made up of 13 amino acids. Trimming removed 8 bases at V and 7 bases at J, with 14 bases between. The CDR3 sequence: CASHLGTGEKLFF. CDR3 nucleotide sequence: TGTGCCAGCCACTTGGGGACCGGTGAAAAACTGTTTTTT.